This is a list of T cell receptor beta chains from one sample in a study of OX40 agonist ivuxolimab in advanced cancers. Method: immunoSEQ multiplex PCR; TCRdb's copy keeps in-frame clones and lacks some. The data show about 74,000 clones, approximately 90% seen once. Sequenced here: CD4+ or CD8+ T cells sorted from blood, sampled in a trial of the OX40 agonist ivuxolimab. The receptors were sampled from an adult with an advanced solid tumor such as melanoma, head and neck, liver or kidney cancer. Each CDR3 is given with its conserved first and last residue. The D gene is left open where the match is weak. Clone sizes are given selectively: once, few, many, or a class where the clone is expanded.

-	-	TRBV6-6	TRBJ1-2	CASSPRPRNYGYTF	TGTGCCAGCAGTCCACGCCCACGGAACTATGGCTACACCTTC
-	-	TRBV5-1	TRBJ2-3	CASRGADRQYF	TGCGCCAGCCGGGGGGCAGACAGACAGTATTTT
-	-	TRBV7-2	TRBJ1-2	CASSLQVPGGYTF	TGTGCCAGCAGCTTACAGGTCCCGGGGGGCTACACCTTC
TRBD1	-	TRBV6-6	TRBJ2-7	CASRLRQGAGEQYF	TGTGCCAGCCGCTTACGGCAGGGGGCAGGGGAGCAGTACTTC
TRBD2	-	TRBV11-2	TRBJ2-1	CASRGLAENSYNEQFF	TGTGCCAGCAGAGGACTAGCGGAGAATTCCTACAATGAGCAGTTCTTC
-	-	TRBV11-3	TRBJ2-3	CASSLEGTRSTDTQYF	TGTGCCAGCAGCTTAGAGGGCACGAGAAGCACAGATACGCAGTATTTT
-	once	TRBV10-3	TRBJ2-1	CAISKTVTNNEQFF	TGTGCCATCAGTAAGACAGTTACCAACAATGAGCAGTTCTTC
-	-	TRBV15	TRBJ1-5	CATSRTPGGSGNQPQHF	TGTGCCACCAGCAGGACACCGGGAGGGTCGGGCAATCAGCCCCAGCATTTT
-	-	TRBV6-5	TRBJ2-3	CASSTRDKEDTQYF	TGTGCCAGCAGTACCCGGGACAAAGAAGATACGCAGTATTTT
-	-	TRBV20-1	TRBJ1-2	CSASSGHYTF	TGCAGTGCTAGCTCAGGGCACTACACCTTC
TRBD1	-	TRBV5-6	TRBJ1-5	CASSLRGTGSNQPQHF	TGTGCCAGCAGCCTTCGCGGGACAGGGAGCAATCAGCCCCAGCATTTT
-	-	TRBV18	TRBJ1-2	CASSPTKDTSYGYTF	TGTGCCAGCTCACCAACAAAGGACACAAGCTATGGCTACACCTTC
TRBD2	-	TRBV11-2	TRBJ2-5	CASSLGLAAQETQYF	TGTGCCAGCAGCTTAGGACTAGCGGCCCAAGAGACCCAGTACTTC
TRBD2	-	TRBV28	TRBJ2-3	CASRREGTDTQYF	TGTGCCAGCAGGCGGGAGGGGACAGATACGCAGTATTTT
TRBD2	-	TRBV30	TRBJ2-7	CAWSGRGLGYEQYF	TGTGCCTGGAGTGGGCGGGGGTTGGGTTACGAGCAGTACTTC
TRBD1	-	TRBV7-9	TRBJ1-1	CASSRGDRNTEAFF	TGTGCCAGCAGCCGGGGGGACAGGAACACTGAAGCTTTCTTT
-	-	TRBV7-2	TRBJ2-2	CASSLAPAAGELFF	TGTGCCAGCAGCTTAGCGCCGGCTGCTGGGGAGCTGTTTTTT
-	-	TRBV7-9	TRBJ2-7	CASSFAGANEQYF	TGTGCCAGCAGCTTCGCGGGGGCTAACGAGCAGTACTTC
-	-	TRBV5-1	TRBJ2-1	CASSLFQGSYNEQFF	TGCGCCAGCAGCTTGTTTCAGGGGTCTTACAATGAGCAGTTCTTC
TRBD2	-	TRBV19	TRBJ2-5	CASSKGLAGGSETQYF	TGTGCCAGTAGTAAGGGACTAGCGGGAGGTTCGGAGACCCAGTACTTC
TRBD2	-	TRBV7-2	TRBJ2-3	CASSQGGLAGTDTQYF	TGTGCCAGCAGCCAGGGGGGACTAGCGGGCACAGATACGCAGTATTTT
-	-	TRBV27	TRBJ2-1	CASSLEGRRGYNEQFF	TGTGCCAGCAGTTTAGAGGGCCGGAGGGGTTACAATGAGCAGTTCTTC